This T cell receptor beta chain is drawn from a study of cytomegalovirus exposure and HLA in healthy donors. Overall study findings and caveats: Later on, a genetic analysis was performed. It linked a missense variant in DCLRE1C with V- and J-gene trimming of TCR beta. The records held CMV serostatus as the only immune exposure information. It was likely that a cluster of highly shared sequence variants was a sequencing artifact.

The PCR used 60 Vbeta and 13 Jbeta primers. Method: immunoSEQ multiplex PCR; TCRdb's copy keeps in-frame clones and lacks some. The repertoire holds 150,000 to 200,000 clones, with over 60% as singletons. V was clipped by 6 bases and J by 3 bases; unmatched bases: 7. Germline V lookup: CDR1 LNHDA, CDR2 SQIVND (reference sequence). This CDR3 contains 14 residues. Note on this clone: Its antigen is currently unknown.

Whereas donors were nominally healthy upon sampling, unrecorded immune exposures were probable. The sample comprised PBMCs. The chain links TRBV19 to TRBJ1-2; 7 nucleotides line up with TRBD1. This TCR derives from a girl aged 5-17 years in good health and CMV-seronegative. The CDR3 reads CASRLTGSDYGYTF. The CDR3 coding sequence is TGTGCCAGTAGACTGACAGGGTCAGACTATGGCTACACCTTC. The variable domain in full, with the rest retrieved from reference TRBV19 and TRBJ1-2, is DGGITQSPKYLFRKEGQNVTLSCEQNLNHDAMYWYRQDPGQGLRLIYYSQIVNDFQKGDIAEGYSVSREKKESFPLTVTSAQKNPTAFYLCASRLTGSDYGYTFGSGTRLTVV.